Presented here are 29 T cell receptor beta chains from one specimen sequenced in a study of Ad26.COV2.S vaccination and SARS-CoV-2 variants. This table comes from immunoSEQ multiplex PCR, and its TCRdb copy is limited to in-frame clones, with some not included. The data contain about 180,000 clones, around nine tenths of them singletons. Material: peripheral blood, obtained after recovery from COVID-19. These receptors were collected from a human donor who had recovered from COVID-19.

The chain combines TRBV27 with TRBJ1-2; TRBD1 agrees at 8 bases. The CDR3 runs 15 residues. After removal of 6 bases from V and 5 bases from J, the junction contained 11 bases not matched to a gene. Germline CDR1 and CDR2: MNHEY and SMNVEV (reference sequence). The CDR3 here is CASSRGTGGGYGYTF. CDR3 coding DNA: TGTGCCAGCAGCCGGGGGACAGGCGGGGGGTATGGCTACACCTTC.

This chain joins TRBV12-3 or TRBV12-4 and TRBJ2-1; 8 bases are a match to TRBD2. V lost 7 bases and J lost 9; bases outside the gene matches: 8. The CDR3 loop spans 13 amino acids. CDR3 coding DNA: TGTGCCAGCAACGGACTAGCTTATGGTGAGCAGTTCTTC. This gives the protein CASNGLAYGEQFF.

This clone occurred once. The chain is built from TRBV7-9 and TRBJ1-6; D is unresolved. Germline V gives CDR1 SEHNR, CDR2 FQNEAQ (reference sequence). The V and J ends lost 6 bases and 5 bases respectively, with 17 bases between them. The length of the CDR3 is 16 residues. CDR3 nucleotides: TGTGCCAGCAGGGGCGGTCCGGGAGCGGATAATTCACCCCTCCACTTT. Its protein is CASRGGPGADNSPLHF.

A single count supports this clone. The chain recombines TRBV18 with TRBJ2-1; 13 nucleotides agree with TRBD2. Germline assignment: CDR1 KGHSH and CDR2 LQKENI. With 3 bases clipped from V and 8 bases from J, the junction kept 4 bases outside the gene matches. The CDR3 extends over 15 amino acids. CDR3 nucleotides: TGTGCCAGCTCACCCCCGGGACTAGCGGGGTATGAGCAGTTCTTC. This sequence encodes CASSPPGLAGYEQFF.

The V gene is TRBV5-8, the J gene TRBJ1-2; TRBD1 might be the D (5 bases). Germline loops: CDR1 SGHTS, CDR2 YDEGEE. Trimming pared 0 bases from V and 2 bases from J, leaving 11 bases between. The CDR3 sequence is 15 residues long. The CDR3 loop is CASSLGGTENYGYTF. CDR3 nucleotides: TGTGCCAGCAGCTTGGGGGGGACCGAGAACTATGGCTACACCTTC.

There are a few counts of this clone. The chain couples TRBV6-5 to TRBJ1-3; D possibly corresponds to TRBD1 (6 bases). This CDR3 contains 14 residues. Germline CDR1 reads MNHEY; CDR2 reads SVGAGI. Trimming stripped 8 bases from V and 0 bases from J, with 11 bases between. The CDR3 DNA reads TGTGCCAGCGCGGAGGGGGGCTCTGGAAACACCATATATTTT. This encodes CASAEGGSGNTIYF.

V gene TRBV12-3 or TRBV12-4 combines with J gene TRBJ1-1, with 7 bases fitting TRBD1. CDR3 length: 12 residues. V lost 7 bases, J lost 5 bases, and 4 bases stayed unmatched. DNA for the CDR3: TGTGCCAGCACTCCAGGGGGGACTGAAGCTTTCTTT. This sequence encodes CASTPGGTEAFF.

The chain is built from TRBV11-2 and TRBJ1-1; perhaps TRBD1 as D (5 bases). The CDR3 loop spans 13 amino acids. CDR1 and CDR2 from the germline V gene are SGHAT and FQNNGV. Between the trimmed V and J ends, which lost 5 bases and 11 bases, there was a span of 18 bases. Here the CDR3 reads CASSAGLKVRAFF. The DNA for the CDR3 is TGTGCCAGCAGCGCGGGACTAAAGGTTAGGGCTTTCTTT.

The rearrangement uses TRBV3-1 (or the pseudogene TRBV3-2) and TRBJ2-3; 10 nucleotides line up with TRBD2. V lost 0 bases to trimming and J lost 1 base; unmatched junction nucleotides: 4. Germline V CDR1 and CDR2: LGHDT, YNNKEL (reference sequence). The CDR3 is 17 amino acids. The CDR3: CASSQEGLAGGTDTQYF. The CDR3 DNA is TGTGCCAGCAGCCAAGAAGGCCTAGCGGGAGGCACAGATACGCAGTATTTT.

A remark on this clone: The same CDR3 also results from other DNA sequences found in this sample. The chain links TRBV27 to TRBJ1-1, with a weak D call TRBD1 (6 bases). With 3 bases removed from V and 5 bases from J, the gap between germline ends came to 10 bases. There are 13 residues in the CDR3. Germline loops: CDR1 MNHEY, CDR2 SMNVEV (reference sequence). CDR3 protein: CASSLGRGTEAFF. The CDR3, as DNA: TGTGCCAGCAGTTTGGGCAGGGGAACTGAAGCTTTCTTT.

The chain combines TRBV6-5 with TRBJ1-5, with D tentatively TRBD1 (5 bases). Trimming took 0 bases from V and 2 from J, leaving 8 bases between them. Germline V gene sequence: CDR1 MNHEY, CDR2 SVGAGI. The CDR3 runs to 15 residues. As DNA, the CDR3 is TGTGCCAGCAGTTACTCTTGGGGGGGCAATCAGCCCCAGCATTTT. Encoded protein: CASSYSWGGNQPQHF.

The sample holds a few counts of this clone. The chain carries TRBV3-1 (or the pseudogene TRBV3-2) and TRBJ1-2; 8 bases line up with TRBD1. The ends lost 5 bases at V and 6 bases at J; junction bases unmatched: 17. The length of the CDR3 is 17 residues. Germline V gives CDR1 LGHDT, CDR2 YNNKEL (reference sequence). The CDR3 sequence is CASSSTTGVNRGDGYTF. CDR3 bases: TGTGCCAGCAGCTCTACGACAGGGGTAAATAGAGGCGATGGCTACACCTTC.

In this sample, this clone turned up once. The chain couples TRBV11-1 to TRBJ1-2; D is undetermined. Germline loops: CDR1 SGHAT, CDR2 FQDESV (reference sequence). There are 13 residues in the CDR3. Trimming took 3 bases from V and 2 from J, leaving 7 bases between them. Here the CDR3 DNA reads TGTGCCAGCAGCTTTGCGGGGAACTATGGCTACACCTTC. This translates into CASSFAGNYGYTF.

V usage is TRBV6-1 and J usage is TRBJ1-1; the D is unclear. Per the germline V gene, CDR1 is MNHNS and CDR2 is SASEGT. The V gene lost 0 bases and the J gene lost 1 base, with 6 bases spanning the gap. The CDR3 extends over 14 amino acids. CDR3 coding DNA: TGTGCCAGCAGTGAAGCTCAAGCGAACACTGAAGCTTTCTTT. Translation: CASSEAQANTEAFF.

The chain is built from TRBV5-1 and TRBJ2-5; TRBD2 aligns across 8 bases. J gave up 3 bases and V 4 bases, and 8 bases lay outside the gene matches. The CDR3 is 15 residues long. The V gene's germline CDR1 is SGHRS and CDR2 YFSETQ. CDR3 nucleotide sequence: TGCGCCAGCAGCCCGAGCGGGGGACGCGAAGAGACCCAGTACTTC. Translated, it gives CASSPSGGREETQYF.

CDR3 in DNA: TGCGCCAGCAGCGGCGGGGTCACAGATACGCAGTATTTT. The encoded protein is CASSGGVTDTQYF. This sequence joins TRBV5-1 and TRBJ2-3; weak D call: TRBD2 (6 bases). V was trimmed by 4 bases and J by 2 bases, leaving 8 bases between them. Germline V lookup: CDR1 SGHRS, CDR2 YFSETQ. This CDR3 comprises 13 residues.

This chain joins TRBV7-3 and TRBJ1-1; D remains ambiguous. The CDR3 is 14 residues long. Trimming shortened V by 0 bases and J by 1 base, and 6 bases separated the two germline ends. Germline V gene data show CDR1 as SGHTA and CDR2 as FQGTGA. The CDR3 DNA sequence: TGTGCCAGCAGCTTAACCCGACAGAACACTGAAGCTTTCTTT. This codes for CASSLTRQNTEAFF. The variable domain in full, with the rest retrieved from reference TRBV7-3 and TRBJ1-1, is GAGVSQTPSNKVTEKGKYVELRCDPISGHTALYWYRQSLGQGPEFLIYFQGTGAADDSGLPNDRFFAVRPEGSVSTLKIQRTERGDSAVYLCASSLTRQNTEAFFGQGTRLTVV.

The chain links TRBV15 to TRBJ2-7; D tentatively reads TRBD1 or TRBD2 (6 bases each). The CDR3 contains 17 residues. Germline loops: CDR1 LNHNV, CDR2 YYDKDF (reference sequence). Trimming removed 2 bases at V and 2 bases at J, with 19 bases between. The CDR3 coding sequence is TGTGCCACCAGCAGAAGAATAGGGGGAGGAAGGACCTACGAGCAGTACTTC. Amino acid sequence: CATSRRIGGGRTYEQYF.

The gene calls are TRBV5-6 and TRBJ2-2, with D possibly called TRBD1 or TRBD2 (6 bases each). This CDR3 contains 17 residues. V was trimmed by 4 bases and J by 6 bases, leaving 22 bases between them. The V gene's germline CDR1 is SGHDT and CDR2 YYEEEE. CDR3 amino acids: CASSPLDGGNGAGELFF. The CDR3, as DNA: TGTGCCAGCAGCCCATTGGACGGGGGCAACGGGGCCGGGGAGCTGTTTTTT.

The rearrangement links TRBV7-6 to TRBJ2-2; possibly TRBD1 for D (6 bases). Germline CDR1 and CDR2: SGHVS and FNYEAQ. V lost 7 bases to trimming and J lost 6 bases, with 21 bases between them. The CDR3 spans 16 residues. CDR3 in DNA: TGTGCCAGCACCCCCTCGACAGGTCAAGGAGCCGGGGAGCTGTTTTTT. It yields the protein CASTPSTGQGAGELFF.

This chain connects TRBV18 to TRBJ1-1, with unresolved D. The germline V gene has CDR1 KGHSH and CDR2 LQKENI. There are 17 residues in the CDR3. The ends were cut back, 2 bases at V and 0 bases at J, with 16 bases in the middle. The CDR3: CASSPKRSGLMNTEAFF. In DNA, the CDR3 is TGTGCCAGCTCACCAAAACGGTCCGGGCTCATGAACACTGAAGCTTTCTTT.

The J gene is TRBJ2-5, the V gene TRBV7-9; D perhaps matches TRBD1 (5 bases). The germline CDR1 and CDR2 sequences are SEHNR and FQNEAQ (reference sequence). Trimming pared 4 bases from V and 1 base from J, leaving 10 bases between. The CDR3 covers 14 residues. CDR3 sequence (DNA): TGTGCCAGCAGCTCGCGACAGATCCAAGAGACCCAGTACTTC. Translation: CASSSRQIQETQYF.

With regard to this clone: Other DNA sequences in the sample encode the same CDR3. The gene calls are TRBV5-6 and TRBJ1-5; D uncertain. CDR3 length: 13 residues. CDR1 SGHDT and CDR2 YYEEEE come from the germline V gene. Deletions cut 0 bases from V and 4 bases from J, with 5 bases between. The CDR3 sequence: CASSLAGNQPQHF. Written as DNA, the CDR3 is TGTGCCAGCAGCTTGGCCGGTAATCAGCCCCAGCATTTT.

Only one count was recorded for this clone. The chain has TRBV11-1 and TRBJ1-4; D gene unclear. The CDR3 has 14 amino acids. CDR1 is SGHAT and CDR2 is FQDESV in the germline V gene (reference sequence). Trimming removed 5 bases from V and 0 bases from J, with 7 bases in between. Here the CDR3 reads CASSPTATNEKLFF. The CDR3 DNA follows: TGTGCCAGCAGCCCGACTGCAACTAATGAAAAACTGTTTTTT.

The chain has TRBV5-6 and TRBJ1-4; perhaps TRBD1 as D (6 bases). The V end was cut by 3 bases, the J end by 3 bases, with 9 bases between. CDR1 and CDR2 from the germline V gene are SGHDT and YYEEEE. CDR3 length: 14 residues. CDR3 nucleotide sequence: TGTGCCAGCAGCTGGGCAGGGGCTAATGAAAAACTGTTTTTT. As protein: CASSWAGANEKLFF.

The rearrangement joins TRBV2 to TRBJ1-6; 7 bases agree with TRBD1. CDR1 SNHLY and CDR2 FYNNEI come from the germline V gene. V lost 2 bases and J lost 8; bases outside the gene matches: 3. The CDR3 length is 14 residues. The CDR3 loop reads CASSENRGYSPLHF. The DNA of the CDR3 is TGTGCCAGCAGTGAAAACAGGGGTTATTCACCCCTCCACTTT.

This clone has just one count. The rearrangement uses TRBV3-1 (or the pseudogene TRBV3-2) and TRBJ1-2; D unclear. V was trimmed by 1 base and J by 3 bases, leaving 9 bases between them. Germline CDR1 LGHDT, CDR2 YNNKEL (reference sequence). The CDR3 extends over 14 amino acids. CDR3 in DNA: TGTGCCAGCAGCCAAGGGAGGGTTTACTATGGCTACACCTTC. This sequence encodes CASSQGRVYYGYTF.

This sequence joins TRBV5-1 and TRBJ2-4; 11 nucleotides align to TRBD2. Germline V gene data show CDR1 as SGHRS and CDR2 as YFSETQ. This CDR3 has 19 residues. Losses at the gene ends were 4 bases for V and 2 bases for J; bases not matched to a gene: 14. CDR3 loop: CASSANPLTSGGTKNIQYF. DNA for the CDR3: TGCGCCAGCAGCGCCAACCCCTTAACTAGCGGGGGCACCAAAAACATTCAGTACTTC.

Notes on this clone: The CDR3 ends on some other residue instead of the conserved phenylalanine or tryptophan, so this is likely a read error. This chain joins TRBV2 and TRBJ2-7; possible D gene TRBD1, 6 bases. Germline V CDR1 and CDR2: SNHLY, FYNNEI. The V end was cut by 6 bases, the J end by 4 bases, with 10 bases between. This CDR3 spans 12 amino acids. The CDR3 nucleotides are TGTGCCAGCAGGGGACAACTTTACGAGCAGTACTCC. Translated, it gives CASRGQLYEQYS.